One sample yielded the 13 T cell receptor beta chains listed below, sequenced in a study of blood T cells in healthy people across ages. A second PCR of roughly 7 to 11 cycles used a sample-barcoded 5' primer and a J-beta primer mix. Using its own MiXCR run on the 5' RACE reads, TCRdb lists one record per CDR3 protein. The sample includes about 1.5 million distinct CDR3 sequences, 42% of them seen just once. The sample was blood. The receptors shown here come from a woman aged 18-30 years in good health.

This chain uses TRBV7-6 with TRBJ1-6; 8 nucleotides match TRBD1. With V trimmed by 5 bases and J by 8 bases, 11 bases remained unmatched. The germline V gene has CDR1 SGHVS and CDR2 FNYEAQ. This CDR3 spans 16 amino acids. The CDR3 spells CASSQIAAGGDSPLHF. Here the CDR3 DNA reads TGTGCCAGCAGCCAAATAGCGGCAGGGGGCGATTCACCCCTCCACTTT.

Ten or more counts support this clonotype. The chain's CDR3 is CSARAHMREAPGTQYF. The CDR3 bases are TGCAGTGCTAGAGCTCATATGCGGGAGGCCCCCGGGACCCAGTACTTC. This chain uses TRBV20-1 with TRBJ2-5; 8 bases are shared with TRBD2. V trimming: 1 base; J trimming: 7 bases; junction bases outside the gene matches: 14. The CDR3 is 16 amino acids. Per the germline V gene, CDR1 is DFQATT and CDR2 is SNEGSKA (reference sequence).

This clonotype showed up many times. The chain has TRBV18 and TRBJ2-3; the D is unclear. CDR1 is KGHSH, CDR2 LQKENI, per germline. CDR3 length: 14 amino acids. V shed 3 bases and J shed 0 bases, with 7 bases lying between them. The CDR3 coding sequence is TGTGCCAGCTCACCGACTCTTAGCACAGATACGCAGTATTTT. Translation gives CASSPTLSTDTQYF.

In this sample, this clonotype turned up a few times. V and J are TRBV20-1 and TRBJ1-5; 7 bases match TRBD1. The germline gives CDR1 DFQATT, CDR2 SNEGSKA (reference sequence). There are 12 residues in the CDR3. The V and J ends lost 5 bases and 5 bases, in that order; junction bases with no gene match: 3. CDR3 sequence: CSALRGDQPQHF. The DNA of the CDR3 is TGCAGTGCTCTCAGGGGGGATCAGCCCCAGCATTTT.

This clonotype was counted ten times or more. CDR3 residues: CASSPTGTEAFF. The CDR3 bases are TGCGCCAGCAGCCCGACCGGGACTGAAGCTTTCTTT. This sequence joins TRBV5-1 and TRBJ1-1; D is ambiguous. The V end was cut by 4 bases, the J end by 5 bases, with 9 bases between. This CDR3 has 12 residues. From germline, CDR1 is SGHRS and CDR2 YFSETQ.

The genes are TRBV10-3 and TRBJ2-7; TRBD1 agrees at 8 bases. V was clipped by 8 bases and J by 7 bases; unmatched bases: 13. The CDR3 has 14 residues. The V gene's germline CDR1 is ENHRY and CDR2 SYGVKD. CDR3 loop: CAIAQGAWSNEQYF. CDR3 nucleotide sequence: TGTGCCATCGCTCAGGGGGCATGGTCCAATGAGCAGTACTTC.

The table lists this clonotype with a few counts. The chain has TRBV30 and TRBJ1-2; D call uncertain. This CDR3 is built from 13 residues. Trimming stripped 4 bases from V and 7 bases from J, with 16 bases between. Germline values: CDR1 GTSNPN, CDR2 SVGIG (reference sequence). CDR3 amino acids: CAWTLLWAVGYTF. CDR3 coding DNA: TGTGCCTGGACTCTCCTGTGGGCTGTTGGCTACACCTTC.

The table lists this clonotype with a count of one. V is TRBV3-1 and J is TRBJ1-1; perhaps TRBD1 as D (5 bases). The length of the CDR3 is 14 residues. Trimming took 4 bases from V and 4 from J, leaving 13 bases between them. The V gene's germline CDR1 is LGHDT and CDR2 YNNKEL (reference sequence). CDR3 bases: TGTGCCAGCAGCCGCGCTGGGGGGGGCACTGAAGCTTTCTTT. Amino acids: CASSRAGGGTEAFF.

V and J are TRBV5-1 and TRBJ2-3; TRBD2 agrees at 16 bases. The junction had 6 bases not matched to a gene; V was cut back by 2 bases and J by 6 bases. This CDR3 contains 17 residues. Per the germline V gene, CDR1 is SGHRS and CDR2 is YFSETQ. CDR3 residues: CASSFGTSGRAVDTQYF. The CDR3 coding sequence is TGCGCCAGCAGCTTTGGGACTAGCGGGAGGGCCGTTGATACGCAGTATTTT.

A single count supports this clonotype. The chain combines TRBV12-3 or TRBV12-4 with TRBJ1-2; D unresolved. The V gene lost 10 bases and the J gene lost 2 bases, with 11 bases spanning the gap. The CDR3 extends over 12 amino acids. For the CDR3, the DNA is TGTGCCAACAAGATCTCCAACTATGGCTACACCTTC. Translated: CANKISNYGYTF.

The chain uses TRBV5-1 and TRBJ2-3; possibly TRBD1 for D (6 bases). The V and J ends lost 6 bases and 3 bases respectively, with 14 bases between them. Per the germline V gene, CDR1 is SGHRS and CDR2 is YFSETQ. The CDR3 totals 14 residues. CDR3: CASNRDIGTDTQYF. Written as DNA, the CDR3 is TGCGCCAGCAACCGGGACATAGGTACAGATACGCAGTATTTT.

DNA of the CDR3: TGTGCCAGCAGCCGGCCAGGGGTTCCTGAAGCTTTCTTT. Protein: CASSRPGVPEAFF. The rearrangement links TRBV7-3 to TRBJ1-1; TRBD1 might be the D (6 bases). V was trimmed by 5 bases and J by 6 bases, leaving 13 bases between them. This CDR3 is 13 amino acids long. CDR1 and CDR2 from the germline V gene are SGHTA and FQGTGA.

The chain links TRBV20-1 to TRBJ1-1, with D tentatively TRBD1 (6 bases). This CDR3 region has 17 residues. Deletions cut 0 bases from V and 1 base from J, with 18 bases between. Germline assignment: CDR1 DFQATT and CDR2 SNEGSKA (reference sequence). The CDR3 sequence is CSARDLTGPTWNTEAFF. The CDR3 DNA is TGCAGTGCTAGAGATTTGACAGGCCCCACTTGGAACACTGAAGCTTTCTTT.